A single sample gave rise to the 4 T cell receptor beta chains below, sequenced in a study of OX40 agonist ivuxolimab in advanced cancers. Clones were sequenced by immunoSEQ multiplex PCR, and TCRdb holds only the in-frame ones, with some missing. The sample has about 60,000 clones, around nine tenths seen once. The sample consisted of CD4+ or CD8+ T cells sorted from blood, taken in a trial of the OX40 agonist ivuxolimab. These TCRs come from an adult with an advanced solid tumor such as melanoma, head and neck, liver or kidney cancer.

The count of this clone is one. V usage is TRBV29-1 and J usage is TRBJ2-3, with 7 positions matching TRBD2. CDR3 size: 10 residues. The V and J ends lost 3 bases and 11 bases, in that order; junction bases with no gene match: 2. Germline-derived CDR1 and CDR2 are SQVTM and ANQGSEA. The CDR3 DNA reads TGCAGCGTTGATCCGGGAGGGCAGTATTTT. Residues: CSVDPGGQYF.

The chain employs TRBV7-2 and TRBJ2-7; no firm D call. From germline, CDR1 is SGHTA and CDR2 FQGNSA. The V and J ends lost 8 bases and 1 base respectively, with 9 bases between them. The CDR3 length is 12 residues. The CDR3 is CASGGRSYEQYF. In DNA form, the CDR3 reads TGTGCCAGCGGTGGACGATCCTACGAGCAGTACTTC.

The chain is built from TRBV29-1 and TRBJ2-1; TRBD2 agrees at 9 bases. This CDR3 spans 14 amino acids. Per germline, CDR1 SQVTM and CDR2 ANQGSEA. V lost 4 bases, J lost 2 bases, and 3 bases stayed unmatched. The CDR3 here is CSVGVAGAYNEQFF. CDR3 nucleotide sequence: TGCAGCGTTGGAGTAGCGGGGGCCTACAATGAGCAGTTCTTC.

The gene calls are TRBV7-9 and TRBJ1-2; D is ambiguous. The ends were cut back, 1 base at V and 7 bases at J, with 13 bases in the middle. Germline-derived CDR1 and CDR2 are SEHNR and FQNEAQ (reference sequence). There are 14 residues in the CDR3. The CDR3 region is CASSLGVSSTGYTF. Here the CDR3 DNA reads TGTGCCAGCAGCTTAGGCGTCTCATCCACTGGCTACACCTTC.